These T cell receptor beta chains were read from a single sample in a study of shared clonotypes between healthy human individuals. The protocol was immunoSEQ multiplex PCR, while the TCRdb copy is restricted to in-frame clones and leaves out a portion. The sample has about 2.4 million clones; roughly 93% are singletons. Specimen: naive CD4+ T cells from PBMCs. The receptor set was obtained from a man younger than 35 in good health. Some clones in this sample may be carry-over from other donors' samples. Each CDR3 is given with its conserved first and last residue. D genes are given only for firm matches. The size field is filled for only some rows; it gives once, few, many or a size class.

D gene	J gene	V gene	clone size	CDR3 DNA	CDR3 protein
.	TRBJ2-1	TRBV7-9	.	TGTGCCAGCAGCTCAGAGACTATCAATTCCTACAATGAGCAGTTCTTC	CASSSETINSYNEQFF
.	TRBJ2-2	TRBV11-1	once	TGTGCCAGCAGCTCCCGAGGGGCCGCGAACACCGGGGAGCTGTTTTTT	CASSSRGAANTGELFF
.	TRBJ2-7	TRBV9	.	TGTGCCAGCAGCCCCGGTCCAAGGGACTACGAGCAGTACTTC	CASSPGPRDYEQYF
.	TRBJ1-3	TRBV7-9	.	TGTGCCACCGGGACCCCCTACAGTCGAAACACCATATATTTT	CATGTPYSRNTIYF
.	TRBJ1-2	TRBV6-5	.	TGTGCCAGCAGCCAGGGACGGTCAGCTGGCTACACCTTC	CASSQGRSAGYTF
.	TRBJ2-5	TRBV19	once	TGTGCCAGTAGTATGGGCCAAGAGACCCAGTACTTC	CASSMGQETQYF
.	TRBJ2-7	TRBV9	.	TGTGCCAGCAGCGTAGGTGGGAGTCCCTACGAGCAGTACTTC	CASSVGGSPYEQYF
TRBD2	TRBJ2-1	TRBV4-1	.	TGCGCCAGCAGCCAAGGACTAAGGGGAGGGCTGGGAAATGAGCAGTTCTTC	CASSQGLRGGLGNEQFF
.	TRBJ2-1	TRBV2	.	TGTGCCAGCAGTGGTAGCGGAGGGGACAATGAGCAGTTCTTC	CASSGSGGDNEQFF
.	TRBJ1-2	TRBV25-1	.	TGTGCCAGCAGTGAAAGCGGAGGTGCCTATGGCTACACCTTC	CASSESGGAYGYTF
TRBD2	TRBJ2-3	TRBV9	.	TGTGCCAGCAGCGTAGCGGCGGCGGGAGGCTCAGATACGCAGTATTTT	CASSVAAAGGSDTQYF
.	TRBJ1-1	TRBV4-3	.	TGCGCCAGCAGCCAAGGTCATTTTGGACAGAACATGAACACTGAAGCTTTCTTT	CASSQGHFGQNMNTEAFF
.	TRBJ1-6	TRBV5-4	.	TGTGCCAGCAGCTCCGCGAGGGAGAGGGGAAATTCACCCCTCCACTTT	CASSSARERGNSPLHF
.	TRBJ1-2	TRBV6-6	.	TGTGCCAGCAGCCTTTCAGGGTATGGTCCTGGCTACACCTTC	CASSLSGYGPGYTF
.	TRBJ1-5	TRBV18	.	TGTGCCAGCTCACCAGTGGCAGGGAGATCTAGTCAGCCCCAGCATTTT	CASSPVAGRSSQPQHF
.	TRBJ1-1	TRBV28	.	TGTGCCAGCAGTTTATCCCTTCAGGGTTGGCGGACTGAAGCTTTCTTT	CASSLSLQGWRTEAFF
.	TRBJ1-1	TRBV7-8	.	TGTGCCAGCAGCAAGGTCAGGGACGCAACGAACACTGAAGCTTTCTTT	CASSKVRDATNTEAFF
.	TRBJ2-1	TRBV5-6	once	TGTGCCAGCAGCCGAATCGGGGAGTCGTACAATGAGCAGTTCTTC	CASSRIGESYNEQFF
.	TRBJ2-1	TRBV7-6	.	TGTGCCAGCAGTCCCAGGGTAGCGGCTGAGCAGTTCTTC	CASSPRVAAEQFF
.	TRBJ2-3	TRBV5-4	.	TGTGCCAGCAGCTCGGCGGATTCTGGACAGTTTGATCCGTATTTT	CASSSADSGQFDPYF
.	TRBJ1-4	TRBV7-3	.	TGTGCCAGCAGTACCGGACGGGGCCGGGGAAAAAAACTGTTTTTT	CASSTGRGRGKKLFF
.	TRBJ1-1	TRBV5-4	.	TGTGCCAGCAGCTCCGGGACAAGCAGGAACACTGAAGCTTTCTTT	CASSSGTSRNTEAFF
.	TRBJ2-6	TRBV5-1	.	TGCGCCAGCAGCTTTGGGCGCCCCTCTGGGGCCAACGTCCTGACTTTC	CASSFGRPSGANVLTF
.	TRBJ1-1	TRBV2	.	TGTGCCAGCAGTGGCGATGGATCCCCTGAAGCTTTCTTT	CASSGDGSPEAFF
TRBD2	TRBJ2-1	TRBV18	once	TGTGCCAGCTCACCCAAAGCGGGAGTTGAGCAGTTCTTC	CASSPKAGVEQFF
TRBD2	TRBJ2-1	TRBV7-3	.	TGTGCCAGCAGCTTACTAGCGGGAGTGGGTAACAATGAGCAGTTCTTC	CASSLLAGVGNNEQFF
TRBD1	TRBJ1-4	TRBV7-6	.	TGTGCCAGCAGCTCGGGACAGGGGGCAGGAGGAGAAAAACTGTTTTTT	CASSSGQGAGGEKLFF
.	TRBJ1-1	TRBV7-6	.	TGTGCCAGCAGCAAAAGGCTCGGGGCTGAAGCTTTCTTT	CASSKRLGAEAFF
.	TRBJ1-2	TRBV5-1	.	TGCGCCAGCAGCCAAACAGGTGACTATGGCTACACCTTC	CASSQTGDYGYTF
.	TRBJ2-7	TRBV4-3	.	TGCGCCAGCAGCCAGGATCTACAGGGATACTCCTACGAGCAGTACTTC	CASSQDLQGYSYEQYF
TRBD1	TRBJ2-7	TRBV28	.	TGTGCCACCAGGCAGGGGGCGCTTTACGAGCAGTACTTC	CATRQGALYEQYF
TRBD2	TRBJ2-1	TRBV5-1	.	TGCGCCAGCAGCCTCCTAGCGGGAGTCGGCGATGAGCAGTTCTTC	CASSLLAGVGDEQFF
TRBD2	TRBJ2-1	TRBV14	.	TGTGCCAGCAGCCAAGATTGGGGTAGCGGGAGGGACTCCTACAATGAGCAGTTCTTC	CASSQDWGSGRDSYNEQFF
TRBD1	TRBJ2-7	TRBV5-6	.	TGTGCCAGCAGCTTGGCCTTCGGGACAGCCTTCGCCTCCTACGAGCAGTACTTC	CASSLAFGTAFASYEQYF
TRBD1	TRBJ2-1	TRBV11-2	.	TGTGCCAGCAGCTTAGTTGGGCAGGGGGCGGATGAGCAGTTCTTC	CASSLVGQGADEQFF